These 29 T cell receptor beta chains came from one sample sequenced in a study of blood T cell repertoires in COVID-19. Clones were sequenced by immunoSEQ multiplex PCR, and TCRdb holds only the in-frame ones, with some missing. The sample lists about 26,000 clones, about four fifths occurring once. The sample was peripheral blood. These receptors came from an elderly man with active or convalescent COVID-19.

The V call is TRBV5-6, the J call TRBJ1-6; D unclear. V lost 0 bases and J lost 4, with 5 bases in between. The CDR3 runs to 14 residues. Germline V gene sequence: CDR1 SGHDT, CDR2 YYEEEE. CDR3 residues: CASSLDSYNSPLHF. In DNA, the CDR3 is TGTGCCAGCAGCTTGGACAGTTATAATTCACCCCTCCACTTT.

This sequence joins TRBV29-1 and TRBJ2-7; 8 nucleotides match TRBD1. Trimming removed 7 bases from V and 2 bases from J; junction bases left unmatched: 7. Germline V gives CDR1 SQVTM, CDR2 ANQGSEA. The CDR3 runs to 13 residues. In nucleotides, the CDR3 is TGCAGCGCCGACAGGGGCTACCCCTACGAGCAGTACTTC. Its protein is CSADRGYPYEQYF.

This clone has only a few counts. CDR3 in amino acids: CASSLNRGYTEAFF. The CDR3 DNA reads TGTGCCAGCAGCCTAAACAGGGGATACACTGAAGCTTTCTTT. The rearrangement uses TRBV11-2 and TRBJ1-1; 7 bases match TRBD1. Germline CDR1 reads SGHAT; CDR2 reads FQNNGV. This CDR3 spans 14 amino acids. V dropped 5 bases and J dropped 3; count of bases not matched to a gene: 6.

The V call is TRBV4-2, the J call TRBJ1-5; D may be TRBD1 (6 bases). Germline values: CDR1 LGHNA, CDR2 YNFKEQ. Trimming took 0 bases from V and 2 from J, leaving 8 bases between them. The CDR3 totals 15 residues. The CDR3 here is CASSQEGAGNQPQHF. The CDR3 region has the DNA TGTGCCAGCAGCCAAGAGGGGGCTGGCAATCAGCCCCAGCATTTT.

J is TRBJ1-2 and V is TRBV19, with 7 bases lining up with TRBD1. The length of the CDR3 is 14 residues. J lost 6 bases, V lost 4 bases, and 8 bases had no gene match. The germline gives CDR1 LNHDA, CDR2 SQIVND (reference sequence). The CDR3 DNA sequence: TGTGCCAGTAGTAACCCGACAGGGATAGATGGCTACACCTTC. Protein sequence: CASSNPTGIDGYTF.

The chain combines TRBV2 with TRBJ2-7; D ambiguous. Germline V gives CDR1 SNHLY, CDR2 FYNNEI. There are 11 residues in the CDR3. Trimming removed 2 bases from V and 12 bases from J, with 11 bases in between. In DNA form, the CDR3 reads TGTGCCAGCAGTGAAAGTCGTGGGCGGTACTTC. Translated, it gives CASSESRGRYF. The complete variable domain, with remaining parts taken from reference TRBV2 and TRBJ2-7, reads EPEVTQTPSHQVTQMGQEVILRCVPISNHLYFYWYRQILGQKVEFLVSFYNNEISEKSEIFDDQFSVERPDGSNFTLKIRSTKLEDSAMYFCASSESRGRYFGPGTRLTVT.

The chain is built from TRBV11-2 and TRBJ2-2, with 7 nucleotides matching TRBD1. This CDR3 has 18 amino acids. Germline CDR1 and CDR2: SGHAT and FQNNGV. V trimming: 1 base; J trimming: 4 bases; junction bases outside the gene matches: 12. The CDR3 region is CASSLVASRGYGTGELFF. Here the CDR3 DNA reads TGTGCCAGCAGCTTAGTCGCCTCCAGGGGGTACGGCACCGGGGAGCTGTTTTTT.

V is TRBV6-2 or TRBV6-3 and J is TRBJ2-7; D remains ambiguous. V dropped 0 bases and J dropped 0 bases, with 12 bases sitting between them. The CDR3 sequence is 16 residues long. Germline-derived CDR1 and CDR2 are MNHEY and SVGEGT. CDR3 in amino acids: CASSYSTSVSSYEQYF. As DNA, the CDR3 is TGTGCCAGCAGTTACTCGACCAGCGTCAGCTCCTACGAGCAGTACTTC.

CDR3 region: CASSHGTSGEYEQYF. The CDR3 bases are TGCGCCAGCAGCCATGGGACTAGCGGAGAGTACGAGCAGTACTTC. This chain uses TRBV4-3 with TRBJ2-7; 11 nucleotides match TRBD2. Germline V lookup: CDR1 LGHNA, CDR2 YSLEER. CDR3 length equals 15 residues. V gave up 3 bases and J gave up 4 bases; unmatched junction bases: 5.

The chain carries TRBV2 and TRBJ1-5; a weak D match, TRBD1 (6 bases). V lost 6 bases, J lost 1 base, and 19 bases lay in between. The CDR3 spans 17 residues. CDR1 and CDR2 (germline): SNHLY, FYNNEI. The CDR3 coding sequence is TGTGCCAGCAGCGTAATAACAGGGATAGGGAGCAATCAGCCCCAGCATTTT. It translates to CASSVITGIGSNQPQHF.

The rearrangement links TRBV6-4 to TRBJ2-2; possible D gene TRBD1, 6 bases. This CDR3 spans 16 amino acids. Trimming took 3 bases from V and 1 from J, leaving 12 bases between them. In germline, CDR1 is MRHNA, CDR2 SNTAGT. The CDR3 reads CASSDAYRENTGELFF. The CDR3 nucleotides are TGTGCCAGCAGTGATGCATACAGGGAGAACACCGGGGAGCTGTTTTTT.

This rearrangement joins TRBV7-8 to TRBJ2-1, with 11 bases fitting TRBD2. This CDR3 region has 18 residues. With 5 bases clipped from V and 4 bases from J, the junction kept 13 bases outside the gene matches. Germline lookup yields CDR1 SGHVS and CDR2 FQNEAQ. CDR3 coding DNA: TGTGCCAGCAGCAAGGGGCATAGAACTAGCGGGGGTTACAATGAGCAGTTCTTC. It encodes CASSKGHRTSGGYNEQFF.

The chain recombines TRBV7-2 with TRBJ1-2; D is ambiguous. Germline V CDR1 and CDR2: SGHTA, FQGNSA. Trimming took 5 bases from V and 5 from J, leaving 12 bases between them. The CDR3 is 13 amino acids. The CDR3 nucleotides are TGTGCCAGCAGCCCGCGACGGGAATATGGCTACACCTTC. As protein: CASSPRREYGYTF.

The CDR3 loop reads CASRNTRGGESYNEQFF. The CDR3 coding sequence is TGTGCCAGCAGAAATACTCGCGGGGGCGAATCATACAATGAGCAGTTCTTC. This rearrangement joins TRBV7-2 to TRBJ2-1; tentatively, D is TRBD2 (7 bases). There are 17 residues in the CDR3. Deletions cut 6 bases from V and 4 bases from J, with 22 bases between. Germline V CDR1 and CDR2: SGHTA, FQGNSA.

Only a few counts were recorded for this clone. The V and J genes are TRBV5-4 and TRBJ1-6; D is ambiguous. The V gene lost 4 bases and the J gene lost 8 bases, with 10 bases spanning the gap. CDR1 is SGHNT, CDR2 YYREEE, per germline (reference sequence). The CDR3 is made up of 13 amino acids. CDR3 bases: TGTGCCAGCAGCCTCTTCCGAGATTCACCCCTCCACTTT. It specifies CASSLFRDSPLHF.

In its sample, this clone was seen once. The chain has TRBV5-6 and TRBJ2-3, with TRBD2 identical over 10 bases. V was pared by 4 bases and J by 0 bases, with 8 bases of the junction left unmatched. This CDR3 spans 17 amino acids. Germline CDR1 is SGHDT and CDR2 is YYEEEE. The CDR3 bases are TGTGCCAGCAGCCCCCTCTCTAGCGGGGGAAGCACAGATACGCAGTATTTT. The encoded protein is CASSPLSSGGSTDTQYF.

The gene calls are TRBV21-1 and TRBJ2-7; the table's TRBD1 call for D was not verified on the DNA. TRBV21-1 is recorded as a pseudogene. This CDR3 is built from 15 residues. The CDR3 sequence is CASSKELAGGYEQYF. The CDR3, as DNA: TGTGCCAGCAGCAAAGAGCTGGCAGGGGGGTACGAGCAGTACTTC.

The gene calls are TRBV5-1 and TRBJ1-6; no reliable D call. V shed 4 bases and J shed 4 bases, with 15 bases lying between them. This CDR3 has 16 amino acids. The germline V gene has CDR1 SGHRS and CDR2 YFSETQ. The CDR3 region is CASSPSSRSYNSPLHF. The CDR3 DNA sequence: TGCGCCAGCAGCCCGAGTTCCCGTTCTTATAATTCACCCCTCCACTTT.

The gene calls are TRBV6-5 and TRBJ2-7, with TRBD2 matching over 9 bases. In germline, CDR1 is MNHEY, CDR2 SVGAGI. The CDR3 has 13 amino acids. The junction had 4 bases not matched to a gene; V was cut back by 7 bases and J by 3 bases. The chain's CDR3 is CASKFSGSYEQYF. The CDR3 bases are TGTGCCAGCAAGTTTAGCGGGAGCTACGAGCAGTACTTC.

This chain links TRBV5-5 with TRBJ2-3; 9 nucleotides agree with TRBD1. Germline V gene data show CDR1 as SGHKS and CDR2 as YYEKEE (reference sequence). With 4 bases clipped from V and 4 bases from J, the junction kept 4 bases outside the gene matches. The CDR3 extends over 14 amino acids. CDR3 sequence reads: CASSPGQGADTQYF. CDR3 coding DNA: TGTGCCAGCAGCCCGGGACAGGGTGCAGATACGCAGTATTTT.

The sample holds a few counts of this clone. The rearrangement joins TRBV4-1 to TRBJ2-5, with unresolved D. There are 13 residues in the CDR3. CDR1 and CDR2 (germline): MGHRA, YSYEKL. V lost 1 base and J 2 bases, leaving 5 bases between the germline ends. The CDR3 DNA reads TGCGCCAGCAGCCAAGTACTGCAAGAGACCCAGTACTTC. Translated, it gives CASSQVLQETQYF.

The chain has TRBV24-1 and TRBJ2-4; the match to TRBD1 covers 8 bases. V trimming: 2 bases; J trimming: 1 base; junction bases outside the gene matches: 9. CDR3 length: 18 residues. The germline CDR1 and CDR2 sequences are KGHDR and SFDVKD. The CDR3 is CATSDSQRTGPAKNIQYF. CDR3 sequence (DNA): TGTGCCACCAGTGATTCGCAACGGACAGGGCCTGCCAAAAACATTCAGTACTTC.

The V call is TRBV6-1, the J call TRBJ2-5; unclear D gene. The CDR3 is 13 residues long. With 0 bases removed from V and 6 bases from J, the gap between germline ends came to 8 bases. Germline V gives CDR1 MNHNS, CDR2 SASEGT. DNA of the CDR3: TGTGCCAGCAGTGAAGCGGCTAGGCAGACCCAGTACTTC. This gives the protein CASSEAARQTQYF.

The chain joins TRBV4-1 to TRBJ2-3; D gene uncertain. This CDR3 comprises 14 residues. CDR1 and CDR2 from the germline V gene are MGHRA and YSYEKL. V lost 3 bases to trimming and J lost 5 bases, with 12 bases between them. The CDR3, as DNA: TGCGCCAGCAGCCACCCCTTCGTGAGAGATACGCAGTATTTT. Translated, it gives CASSHPFVRDTQYF.

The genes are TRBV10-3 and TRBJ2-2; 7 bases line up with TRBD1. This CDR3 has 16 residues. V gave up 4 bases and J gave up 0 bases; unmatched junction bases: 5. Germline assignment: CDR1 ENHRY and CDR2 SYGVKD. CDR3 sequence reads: CAISASGTANTGELFF. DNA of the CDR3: TGTGCCATCAGTGCATCCGGGACAGCGAACACCGGGGAGCTGTTTTTT.

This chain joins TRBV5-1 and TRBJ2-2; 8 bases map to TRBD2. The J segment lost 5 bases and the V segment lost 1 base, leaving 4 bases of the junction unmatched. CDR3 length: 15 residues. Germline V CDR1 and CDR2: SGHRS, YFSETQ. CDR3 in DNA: TGCGCCAGCAGCTTGACGGCTAGCGGGACCGGGGAGCTGTTTTTT. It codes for CASSLTASGTGELFF.

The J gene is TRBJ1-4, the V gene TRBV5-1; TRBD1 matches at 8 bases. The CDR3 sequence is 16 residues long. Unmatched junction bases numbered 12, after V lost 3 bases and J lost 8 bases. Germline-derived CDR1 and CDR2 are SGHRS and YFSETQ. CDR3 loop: CASSSPGQGSGEKLFF. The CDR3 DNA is TGCGCCAGCAGCTCACCAGGACAGGGAAGCGGAGAAAAACTGTTTTTT.

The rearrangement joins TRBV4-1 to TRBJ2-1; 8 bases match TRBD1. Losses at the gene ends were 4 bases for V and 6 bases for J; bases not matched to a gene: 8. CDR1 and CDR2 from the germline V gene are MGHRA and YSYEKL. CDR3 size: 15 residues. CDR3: CASSRGQGPFNEQFF. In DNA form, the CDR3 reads TGCGCCAGCAGCCGCGGACAGGGCCCATTCAATGAGCAGTTCTTC.

CDR3 protein: CASSYTNNYGYTF. The DNA of the CDR3 is TGTGCCAGCAGCTATACAAATAACTATGGCTACACCTTC. The chain recombines TRBV7-2 with TRBJ1-2; no clear D gene. Germline loops: CDR1 SGHTA, CDR2 FQGNSA. Trimming took off 4 bases at V and 1 base at J, with 7 bases between the two ends. The CDR3 extends over 13 amino acids.